These T cell receptor beta chains were read from a single sample in a study of T cell responses to AZD1222 COVID-19 vaccine. Sequencing was performed with immunoSEQ multiplex PCR; in TCRdb, only in-frame clones are kept and a portion is missing. The data show over 90,000 clones, almost 85% seen once. The sequencing used peripheral blood, collected on day 0 of AZD1222 vaccination. Receptors originate from an adult in good health. Each CDR3 is given with its conserved first and last residue. The D gene is left open where the match is weak. Clone size is shown for a subset of rows, as once, few, many or a class of expanded clone.

V gene	D gene	clone size	J gene	CDR3 protein	CDR3 DNA
TRBV24-1	TRBD1	NA	TRBJ1-2	CATSDLGDRVGGYTF	TGTGCCACCAGTGATTTGGGGGACAGGGTGGGTGGCTACACCTTC
TRBV5-8	NA	NA	TRBJ2-5	CASSQEVGTQYF	TGTGCCAGCAGCCAAGAGGTGGGGACCCAGTACTTC
TRBV7-2	TRBD2	NA	TRBJ2-2	CASSLSGLAGDIGTGELFF	TGTGCCAGCAGCTTATCGGGACTAGCGGGAGACATCGGCACCGGGGAGCTGTTTTTT
TRBV12-3/TRBV12-4	NA	NA	TRBJ2-1	CASSLILSTEQFF	TGTGCCAGCAGTTTAATTTTGAGCACTGAGCAGTTCTTC
TRBV6-2/TRBV6-3	TRBD2	NA	TRBJ2-3	CASSPWAGANTDTQYF	TGTGCCAGCAGTCCCTGGGCGGGAGCGAACACAGATACGCAGTATTTT
TRBV4-1	TRBD1	NA	TRBJ1-2	CASSQNTGGQYGYTF	TGCGCCAGCAGCCAGAATACAGGGGGCCAATATGGCTACACCTTC
TRBV6-5	TRBD1	NA	TRBJ1-5	CASGRGTGDQPQHF	TGTGCCAGCGGCCGAGGGACAGGGGATCAGCCCCAGCATTTT
TRBV11-2	NA	NA	TRBJ1-2	CASSSTGPLGYTF	TGTGCCAGCAGTTCTACGGGCCCTTTGGGCTACACCTTC
TRBV18	TRBD2	few	TRBJ2-1	CASSPATSGRGHEQFF	TGTGCCAGCTCACCGGCGACTAGCGGGAGAGGGCATGAGCAGTTCTTC
TRBV6-2/TRBV6-3	NA	NA	TRBJ1-5	CASSYGRSGGNQPQHF	TGTGCCAGCAGTTACGGGCGGTCGGGAGGAAATCAGCCCCAGCATTTT
TRBV29-1	NA	NA	TRBJ1-1	CSVATQQMRNTEAFF	TGCAGCGTTGCCACCCAACAGATGAGGAACACTGAAGCTTTCTTT
TRBV7-9	NA	NA	TRBJ1-1	CASRDYDTEAFF	TGTGCCAGCAGAGATTATGACACTGAAGCTTTCTTT
TRBV9	NA	NA	TRBJ1-2	CASSSRAVSGVVYTF	TGTGCCAGCAGCAGCCGCGCCGTTTCTGGTGTCGTGTACACCTTC
TRBV14	NA	NA	TRBJ2-2	CASSRRQVSTGELFF	TGTGCCAGCAGCCGAAGACAGGTATCCACCGGGGAGCTGTTTTTT
TRBV10-2	NA	NA	TRBJ1-2	CASTDSAADYGYTF	TGCGCCAGTACGGACAGTGCGGCTGACTATGGCTACACCTTC
TRBV6-5	TRBD2	NA	TRBJ2-1	CASLAGGPYNEQFF	TGTGCCAGCCTAGCGGGAGGACCATACAATGAGCAGTTCTTC
TRBV27	TRBD1	NA	TRBJ1-1	CASSLRQGRWTEAFF	TGTGCCAGCAGTTTGCGACAGGGGAGGTGGACTGAAGCTTTCTTT
TRBV4-2	NA	NA	TRBJ1-2	CASSPPTGGTHGYTF	TGTGCCAGCAGCCCCCCGACGGGGGGGACCCATGGCTACACCTTC
TRBV24-1	TRBD2	once	TRBJ2-3	CATSPGTSGGAYLSDTQYF	TGTGCCACCAGCCCCGGGACTAGCGGGGGGGCTTATCTCTCAGATACGCAGTATTTT
TRBV7-9	NA	NA	TRBJ1-1	CASSLTGSLMGAFF	TGTGCCAGCAGCTTAACCGGATCATTAATGGGAGCTTTCTTT
TRBV30	NA	NA	TRBJ1-1	CAHNRGYNTEAFF	TGTGCCCATAATCGGGGCTATAACACTGAAGCTTTCTTT
TRBV3-1/TRBV3-2	NA	NA	TRBJ1-3	CASSQDAGNTIYF	TGTGCCAGCAGCCAAGACGCGGGAAACACCATATATTTT
TRBV19	NA	NA	TRBJ1-6	CASSPGQSLSYNSPLHF	TGTGCCAGTAGTCCCGGACAGTCCCTCTCCTATAATTCACCCCTCCACTTT
TRBV5-4	NA	once	TRBJ2-1	CASNQGTRYNEQFF	TGTGCCAGCAACCAGGGGACACGCTACAATGAGCAGTTCTTC
TRBV9	NA	NA	TRBJ1-5	CAQLWGFQPQHF	TGTGCCCAGCTGTGGGGTTTTCAGCCCCAGCATTTT
TRBV18	NA	NA	TRBJ1-1	CASSQGTLDGGNTEAFF	TGTGCCAGCTCACAAGGGACACTCGACGGGGGGAACACTGAAGCTTTCTTT
TRBV28	TRBD1	NA	TRBJ2-2	CASRRDTQGAGELFF	TGTGCCAGCCGTCGAGATACACAGGGGGCCGGGGAGCTGTTTTTT
TRBV7-2	NA	NA	TRBJ1-2	CASSLETGLRGGYTF	TGTGCCAGCAGCTTAGAAACAGGACTTCGGGGTGGCTACACCTTC
TRBV11-3	NA	NA	TRBJ1-1	CASTPWGKTQVRNTEAFF	TGTGCCAGCACCCCATGGGGCAAGACCCAGGTTAGGAACACTGAAGCTTTCTTT
TRBV19	TRBD1	NA	TRBJ2-1	CASRNRDREYNEQFF	TGTGCCAGTAGGAACCGGGACAGGGAGTACAATGAGCAGTTCTTC
TRBV18	TRBD1	few	TRBJ2-1	CASSPPAGGRRGNEQFF	TGTGCCAGCTCACCACCGGCAGGGGGCCGCCGGGGTAATGAGCAGTTCTTC
TRBV5-4	NA	NA	TRBJ2-6	CASSQFTSSGANVLTF	TGTGCCAGCAGCCAATTTACGAGCTCTGGGGCCAACGTCCTGACTTTC
TRBV5-4	TRBD1	NA	TRBJ1-4	CASSFGTGPNEKLFF	TGTGCCAGCAGCTTCGGGACAGGACCTAATGAAAAACTGTTTTTT
TRBV5-4	TRBD1	NA	TRBJ1-6	CASSSGQGRSYNSPLHF	TGTGCCAGCAGCTCGGGACAGGGTCGGTCCTATAATTCACCCCTCCACTTT
TRBV4-1	NA	NA	TRBJ2-5	CASSQVEGIQETQYF	TGCGCCAGCAGCCAAGTTGAGGGAATTCAAGAGACCCAGTACTTC
TRBV6-2/TRBV6-3	TRBD1	NA	TRBJ1-2	CASSQGTGVGYTF	TGTGCCAGCAGTCAAGGGACAGGGGTTGGCTACACCTTC
TRBV3-1/TRBV3-2	NA	NA	TRBJ1-3	CASTPRWGSPGNTIYF	TGTGCCAGCACCCCCCGGTGGGGGTCCCCTGGAAACACCATATATTTT
TRBV6-5	NA	NA	TRBJ1-2	CASSYKQDSPYGYTF	TGTGCCAGCAGTTACAAACAAGACAGCCCCTATGGCTACACCTTC
TRBV7-2	NA	NA	TRBJ1-1	CASSPDTALTEAFF	TGTGCCAGCAGCCCAGACACAGCCCTCACTGAAGCTTTCTTT
TRBV27	NA	NA	TRBJ1-2	CASSFRDGSGYTF	TGTGCCAGCAGTTTCCGGGACGGCTCTGGCTACACCTTC
TRBV19	NA	few	TRBJ1-5	CASRPRDTNQPQHF	TGTGCCAGTAGACCCCGGGACACTAATCAGCCCCAGCATTTT
TRBV28	NA	NA	TRBJ1-1	CASSLPTGQKVEAFF	TGTGCCAGCAGTTTGCCTACGGGACAAAAAGTTGAAGCTTTCTTT
TRBV6-6	TRBD1	NA	TRBJ1-2	CASSPDRGLGYTF	TGTGCCAGCAGCCCAGACAGGGGGCTAGGCTACACCTTC
TRBV19	NA	NA	TRBJ2-6	CASSPDPGANVLTF	TGTGCCAGTAGTCCCGATCCTGGGGCCAACGTCCTGACTTTC
TRBV6-5	TRBD1	few	TRBJ1-4	CASSYSDRGREKLFF	TGTGCCAGCAGTTACTCCGACAGGGGAAGGGAAAAACTGTTTTTT
TRBV30	NA	NA	TRBJ1-2	CAWTPDRGSYGYTF	TGTGCCTGGACCCCCGATCGGGGAAGCTATGGCTACACCTTC
TRBV7-6	NA	NA	TRBJ2-5	CASSLGPGVQETQYF	TGTGCCAGCAGCTTAGGCCCAGGGGTCCAAGAGACCCAGTACTTC
TRBV4-3	NA	NA	TRBJ2-4	CASSQDRGRAGAVAKNIQYF	TGCGCCAGCAGCCAAGATCGCGGTAGGGCTGGGGCTGTAGCCAAAAACATTCAGTACTTC
TRBV6-1	NA	NA	TRBJ1-3	CASSERRGSSSGNTIYF	TGTGCCAGCAGTGAAAGGAGGGGCTCGAGCTCTGGAAACACCATATATTTT
TRBV5-1	TRBD2	NA	TRBJ2-6	CARREATDSANVLTF	TGCGCCAGGCGGGAGGCGACGGATTCGGCCAACGTCCTGACTTTC
TRBV4-2	NA	NA	TRBJ2-3	CASSPSVGSSTDTQYF	TGTGCCAGCAGCCCCTCAGTTGGGTCTAGCACAGATACGCAGTATTTT
TRBV3-1/TRBV3-2	TRBD1	NA	TRBJ2-7	CASEGDRGSEQYF	TGTGCCAGCGAGGGTGACAGGGGAAGCGAGCAGTACTTC
TRBV18	NA	NA	TRBJ1-2	CASSPLTRTNYGYTF	TGTGCCAGCTCACCACTGACACGTACTAACTATGGCTACACCTTC
TRBV7-2	NA	NA	TRBJ1-4	CASSLWEDEKLFF	TGTGCCAGCAGCTTATGGGAGGATGAAAAACTGTTTTTT
TRBV5-1	NA	NA	TRBJ2-3	CASSLEGPGDTQYF	TGCGCCAGCAGCTTAGAGGGGCCAGGAGATACGCAGTATTTT
TRBV5-8	NA	NA	TRBJ1-2	CASSLGYSNYGYTF	TGTGCCAGCAGCTTGGGTTACTCCAACTATGGCTACACCTTC
TRBV21-1	NA	NA	TRBJ1-1	CASRNPEAFF	TGTGCCAGCAGGAATCCTGAAGCTTTCTTT
TRBV19	NA	NA	TRBJ1-1	CASTLMAFGDSATEAFF	TGTGCCAGTACCCTAATGGCCTTTGGTGATTCGGCCACTGAAGCTTTCTTT
TRBV28	NA	NA	TRBJ1-1	CASTSPSNTEAFF	TGTGCCAGTACATCTCCCTCGAACACTGAAGCTTTCTTT
TRBV5-4	NA	NA	TRBJ1-6	CASTLADLGPNSPLHF	TGTGCCAGCACCCTTGCGGACCTCGGGCCTAATTCACCCCTCCACTTT